This entry concerns a single T cell receptor beta chain. Antigen: not known. TCRdb's copy holds only in-frame clones and misses some; the assay was immunoSEQ multiplex PCR. The table has 98,000 or so clones, about nine tenths seen once. This specimen comes from a study of T cell responses to AZD1222 COVID-19 vaccine. Notes on the study in general: After two AZD1222 doses, spike-specific TCR breadth and depth rose versus day 0. Recipients of AZD1222 seropositive at baseline numbered only 6 or 7.

The source was peripheral blood, collected 28 days after the second dose of the MenACWY control vaccine. This TCR came from an adult who received the MenACWY meningococcal vaccine as a control.

The chain's CDR3 is CATNSYEQYF. The CDR3 nucleotides are TGTGCCACCAATAGCTACGAGCAGTACTTC. The chain recombines TRBV6-5 with TRBJ2-7; D unresolved. The CDR3 extends over 10 amino acids. Germline V gene data show CDR1 as MNHEY and CDR2 as SVGAGI. The V end lost 10 bases, the J end lost 3 bases, and 7 bases lay between the germline ends.